The source of this T cell receptor (beta chain) is a study of T-cell reconstitution after alpha-beta-depleted transplantation in children. This clonotype was observed many times. Trimming removed 6 bases from V and 4 bases from J; junction bases left unmatched: 7. Germline assignment: CDR1 GTSNPN and CDR2 SVGIG (reference sequence). The CDR3 runs 13 residues. The authors prepared the TCRbeta library with unique molecular identifiers. TCRdb re-called the PCR reads with MiXCR, one entry per CDR3 protein. The sample has about 240,000 distinct CDR3 sequences, about 12% seen once. The TCR comes from a human donor who donated a stem cell graft to a child with acute lymphoblastic leukemia. The source was PBMCs from the stem cell graft donor, collected from the stem cell graft. The rearrangement links TRBV30 to TRBJ2-3; the match to TRBD1 covers 7 bases. The CDR3 loop reads CACARDRPDTQYF. Here the CDR3 DNA reads TGTGCCTGCGCCCGGGACAGACCAGATACGCAGTATTTT.